This TCR beta chain originates from a study of human T cells and chemical hapten exposure. Study results and limitations: TCRs above 1 in 1000 frequency did not change with DPC sensitization.

This clonotype was observed a few times. The antigen is not known. Specified time point: patch test 1, 2 weeks after DPC sensitization. Treatment denoted: therapeutic diphenylcyclopropenone sensitization with weekly scalp DPC. Participating donors were patients with alopecia, aged 18 to 70 years, considered appropriate candidates for DPC. Unfractionated whole blood was the source of the extracted total RNA. Germline V CDR1 and CDR2: SGHRS, YFSETQ. This CDR3 spans 14 amino acids. Trimming took 3 bases from V and 5 from J; bases not matched to a gene: 4. In the original processing: Samples held a median of around 100,000 TCRs, range 23,224–690,600. Each CDR3 protein gets one entry after TCRdb re-called the RACE reads with MiXCR. In this record, the V and J calls reflect TCRdb's handling and not the investigators' own analysis. In the table there are approximately 82,000 distinct CDR3 sequences, roughly a tenth of which are singletons.

V gene TRBV5-1 combines with J gene TRBJ1-3; 8 bases align to TRBD1. The input for sequencing was whole blood, taken in connection with sensitization to the hapten diphenylcyclopropenone (DPC). This sequence originates from a man in his forties with alopecia areata. Some clones in this sample may be carry-over from other donors' samples. CDR3 residues: CASSSGQGRNTIYF. The DNA of the CDR3 is TGCGCCAGCAGCTCTGGACAGGGTCGAAACACCATATATTTT.